Below are 19 T cell receptor beta chains sequenced from a single sample in a study of blood T cell repertoires in COVID-19. Clones were read by immunoSEQ multiplex PCR, and TCRdb kept only the in-frame ones, dropping some. The sample lists 300,000 to 350,000 clones; 75% to 95% were seen once. Sequenced: peripheral blood. These receptors all come from a woman in her 30s with COVID-19, enrolled during active disease.

V usage is TRBV5-4 and J usage is TRBJ1-1; 8 bases agree with TRBD1. This CDR3 is 13 amino acids long. Germline values: CDR1 SGHNT, CDR2 YYREEE (reference sequence). CDR3 nucleotide sequence: TGTGCACCCGGGGTCAGGGGGCGGCCTGAAGCTTTCTTT. Translated, it gives CAPGVRGRPEAFF. The whole variable domain, remainder taken from reference TRBV5-4 and TRBJ1-1, is ETGVTQSPTHLIKTRGQQVTLRCSSQSGHNTVSWYQQALGQGPQFIFQYYREEENGRGNFPPRFSGLQFPNYSSELNVNALELDDSALYLCAPGVRGRPEAFFGQGTRLTVV.

The V call is TRBV28, the J call TRBJ1-4; D is possibly TRBD1 (5 bases). The V and J ends lost 8 bases and 8 bases respectively, with 18 bases between them. The CDR3 totals 14 residues. Germline-derived CDR1 and CDR2 are MDHEN and SYDVKM. The CDR3 protein is CASAPGGRGEKLFF. The CDR3 coding sequence is TGTGCCAGCGCGCCCGGGGGACGGGGAGAAAAACTGTTTTTT.

V usage is TRBV28 and J usage is TRBJ1-4, with D hard to call. V lost 1 base, J lost 4 bases, and 13 bases lay in between. The CDR3 totals 16 residues. CDR1 and CDR2 from the germline V gene are MDHEN and SYDVKM. The CDR3 loop reads CASSLFSLILNEKLFF. DNA for the CDR3: TGTGCCAGCAGTTTATTTTCCCTGATACTTAATGAAAAACTGTTTTTT.

J is TRBJ2-1 and V is TRBV5-1, with 9 bases fitting TRBD1. V trimming: 4 bases; J trimming: 5 bases; junction bases outside the gene matches: 13. This CDR3 comprises 17 residues. In germline, CDR1 is SGHRS, CDR2 YFSETQ. CDR3 loop: CASSIRGQGTPNNEQFF. CDR3 DNA sequence: TGCGCCAGCAGCATAAGAGGACAGGGGACTCCTAACAATGAGCAGTTCTTC.

The V call is TRBV18, the J call TRBJ1-2; tentative D call: TRBD1 (5 bases). The germline V gene encodes CDR1 KGHSH and CDR2 LQKENI. There are 14 residues in the CDR3. The V end lost 6 bases, the J end lost 2 bases, and 13 bases lay between the germline ends. DNA for the CDR3: TGTGCCAGCTCGACCGGCGGGGGGAACTATGGCTACACCTTC. Translation: CASSTGGGNYGYTF.

The chain uses TRBV4-1 and TRBJ2-1, with 10 bases aligning to TRBD2. Trimming cost V 4 bases and J 15 bases; bases outside gene matches: 15. The CDR3 spans 15 residues. CDR1 is MGHRA and CDR2 is YSYEKL in the germline V gene. The CDR3 sequence: CASSPPTSGRIGLFF. In DNA, the CDR3 is TGCGCCAGCAGCCCGCCGACTAGCGGGCGGATAGGGTTGTTCTTC.

CDR3 loop: CSVVLRDRQYEQYF. The CDR3 DNA follows: TGCAGCGTTGTCCTCCGGGACAGGCAATACGAGCAGTACTTC. This chain links TRBV29-1 with TRBJ2-7; 8 bases are a match to TRBD1. Trimming cost V 4 bases and J 4 bases; bases outside gene matches: 9. This CDR3 has 14 amino acids. Germline V CDR1 and CDR2: SQVTM, ANQGSEA.

The chain recombines TRBV2 with TRBJ2-7; D not resolved. Germline CDR1 SNHLY, CDR2 FYNNEI. The CDR3 sequence is 11 residues long. The ends were cut back, 2 bases at V and 6 bases at J, with 5 bases in the middle. The CDR3 nucleotides are TGTGCCAGCAGTGAAACGGGCGAGCAGTACTTC. Protein sequence: CASSETGEQYF.

The rearrangement uses TRBV6-5 and TRBJ1-5; 8 positions match TRBD1. The CDR3 sequence is 14 residues long. Looked up from germline, CDR1 is MNHEY and CDR2 is SVGAGI. The ends lost 5 bases at V and 2 bases at J; junction bases unmatched: 2. This CDR3 is CASSRTGRNQPQHF. The CDR3 DNA reads as TGTGCCAGCAGTAGGACAGGGCGCAATCAGCCCCAGCATTTT.

This clone was recorded only once. CDR3 in DNA: TGTGCCAGCAGTTTAGGCGCCAGGGCTCCCCAGCATTTT. This translates into CASSLGARAPQHF. This chain connects TRBV12-3 or TRBV12-4 to TRBJ1-5; weak D call: TRBD1 (5 bases). This CDR3 contains 13 residues. Trimming cost V 1 base and J 10 bases, with 11 bases left between them.

This clone was seen a single time. The chain recombines TRBV29-1 with TRBJ1-2; 10 bases match TRBD1. The CDR3 loop spans 14 amino acids. Germline CDR1 is SQVTM and CDR2 is ANQGSEA. V trimming: 7 bases; J trimming: 2 bases; junction bases outside the gene matches: 7. The CDR3 nucleotides are TGCAGCGCCGTCCGGGGACAGGGGAACTATGGCTACACCTTC. Its protein product is CSAVRGQGNYGYTF.

The chain links TRBV24-1 to TRBJ2-1, with 12 bases lining up with TRBD2. The ends lost 3 bases at V and 9 bases at J; junction bases unmatched: 17. CDR3 length equals 19 residues. Germline V gene lookup returns CDR1 KGHDR and CDR2 SFDVKD. CDR3 coding DNA: TGTGCCACCAGTGATCCCCAGGGGCTAGCGGGAGGGCCTTTGGGTGAGCAGTTCTTC. Encoded protein: CATSDPQGLAGGPLGEQFF.

This chain uses TRBV5-1 with TRBJ2-5, with D tentatively TRBD2 (6 bases). The CDR3 spans 13 residues. The V gene lost 5 bases and the J gene lost 4 bases, with 12 bases spanning the gap. The V gene's germline CDR1 is SGHRS and CDR2 YFSETQ. CDR3: CASREGDRETQYF. DNA for the CDR3: TGCGCCAGCAGGGAGGGAGATAGAGAGACCCAGTACTTC.

The chain recombines TRBV12-3 or TRBV12-4 with TRBJ1-1; weak D call: TRBD1 (5 bases). This CDR3 contains 13 residues. V was pared by 6 bases and J by 1 base, with 9 bases between. The CDR3 sequence: CASRVQGNTEAFF. The CDR3 region has the DNA TGTGCCAGCAGGGTGCAGGGGAACACTGAAGCTTTCTTT.

The chain joins TRBV6-1 to TRBJ1-5; D is unresolved. V gave up 1 base and J gave up 12 bases, with 7 bases separating them. From germline, CDR1 is MNHNS and CDR2 SASEGT. The CDR3 contains 11 residues. The CDR3 DNA follows: TGTGCCAGCAGTGAAGTTGTTTACCAGCATTTT. Residues: CASSEVVYQHF.

The genes are TRBV7-3 and TRBJ2-6, with 8 positions matching TRBD1. Germline CDR1 is SGHTA and CDR2 is FQGTGA. V trimming: 1 base; J trimming: 1 base; junction bases outside the gene matches: 12. This CDR3 spans 20 amino acids. CDR3 DNA: TGTGCCAGCAGCTTAATGGGCCCCGACAGGGGCTGGTCTGGGGCCAACGTCCTGACTTTC. Protein: CASSLMGPDRGWSGANVLTF.

The chain joins TRBV5-1 to TRBJ2-7, with TRBD2 as a possible D gene (6 bases). CDR1 is SGHRS and CDR2 is YFSETQ in the germline V gene. CDR3 length equals 14 residues. V dropped 4 bases and J dropped 2 bases, with 13 bases sitting between them. CDR3 DNA sequence: TGCGCCAGCAGCGGGGGGTTAGGGGCCTACGAGCAGTACTTC. Amino acid sequence: CASSGGLGAYEQYF.

The chain is built from TRBV27 and TRBJ1-3; D gene unclear. The ends were cut back, 6 bases at V and 4 bases at J, with 10 bases in the middle. The CDR3 has 13 amino acids. Germline lookup yields CDR1 MNHEY and CDR2 SMNVEV (reference sequence). CDR3 DNA: TGTGCCAGCAGCCCGGGAGCGGGAAACACCATATATTTT. Translating gives CASSPGAGNTIYF.

V is TRBV2 and J is TRBJ2-1; 7 bases are a match to TRBD1. The CDR3 is made up of 11 amino acids. Trimming took 6 bases from V and 10 from J; bases not matched to a gene: 3. Germline V gene sequence: CDR1 SNHLY, CDR2 FYNNEI. CDR3 protein: CASRMTGEQFF. The CDR3 DNA reads TGTGCCAGCAGGATGACAGGGGAGCAGTTCTTC.